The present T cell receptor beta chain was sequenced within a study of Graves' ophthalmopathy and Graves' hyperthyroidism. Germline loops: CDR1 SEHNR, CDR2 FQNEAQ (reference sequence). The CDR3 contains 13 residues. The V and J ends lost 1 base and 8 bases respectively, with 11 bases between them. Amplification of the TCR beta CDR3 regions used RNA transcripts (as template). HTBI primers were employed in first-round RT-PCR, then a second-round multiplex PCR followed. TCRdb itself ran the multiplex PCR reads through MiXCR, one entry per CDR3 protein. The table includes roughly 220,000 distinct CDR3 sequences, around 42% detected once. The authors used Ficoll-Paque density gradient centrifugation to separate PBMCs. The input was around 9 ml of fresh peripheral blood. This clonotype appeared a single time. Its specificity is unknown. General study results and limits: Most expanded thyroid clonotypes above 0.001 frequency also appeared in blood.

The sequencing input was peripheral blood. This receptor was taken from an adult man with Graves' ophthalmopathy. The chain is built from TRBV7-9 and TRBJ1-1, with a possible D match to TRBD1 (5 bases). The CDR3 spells CASSLDAGGEAFF. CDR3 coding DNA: TGTGCCAGCAGCTTAGACGCCGGGGGGGAAGCTTTCTTT. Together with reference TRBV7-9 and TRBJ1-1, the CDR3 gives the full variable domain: DTGVSQNPRHKITKRGQNVTFRCDPISEHNRLYWYRQTLGQGPEFLTYFQNEAQLEKSRLLSDRFSAERPKGSFSTLEIQRTEQGDSAMYLCASSLDAGGEAFFGQGTRLTVV.